The TCR beta chain described here comes from a study of identical twins. With 4 bases clipped from V and 4 bases from J, the junction kept 9 bases outside the gene matches. There are 14 residues in the CDR3. Germline V gene sequence: CDR1 SQVTM, CDR2 ANQGSEA. A universal primer site was added by template switching, and unique molecular identifiers were carried by the cDNA. Using its own MiXCR run on the 5' RACE reads, TCRdb lists one record per CDR3 protein. The sample includes 350,000 to 450,000 distinct CDR3 sequences, approximately 17% of them seen just once. This TCR was recovered from a man aged 45-65 years in good health. Sequencing used naive T cells sorted from blood. V gene TRBV29-1 combines with J gene TRBJ1-2, with 7 nucleotides matching TRBD1. CDR3 in DNA: TGCAGCGTTGGGCCTAGACAGGGAGGCTATGGCTACACCTTC. Its translation: CSVGPRQGGYGYTF.